This TCR beta chain was retrieved from a study of neoadjuvant anti-PD-1 for oral cavity cancer. Findings and limits, study-wide: Post-nivolumab, blood T cell clonality was significantly elevated in non-responders.

About this clone: The antigen is undetermined.

Measured with immunoSEQ multiplex PCR; TCRdb has only the in-frame clones, and not every one. The sample includes around 15,000 clones, approximately 75% seen only once; the top ten take around 2.7%. The starting material was PBMCs, obtained before nivolumab (anti-PD-1) treatment. This TCR came from a person aged 40-85 years with oral cavity squamous cell carcinoma.

The CDR3 loop reads CAWSSGPAQYF. DNA for the CDR3: TGTGCCTGGAGTTCGGGACCCGCGCAGTACTTC. The genes are TRBV30 and TRBJ2-7, with D perhaps assigned TRBD1 or TRBD2 (5 bases each). The CDR3 is made up of 11 amino acids. Germline loops: CDR1 GTSNPN, CDR2 SVGIG (reference sequence). V was pared by 2 bases and J by 9 bases, with 11 bases between.